The sequence of this TCR beta chain was determined in a study of cytomegalovirus exposure and HLA in healthy donors. The donors comprised healthy bone marrow donors. This CDR3 spans 13 amino acids. Trimming stripped 0 bases from V and 4 bases from J, with 7 bases between. Germline V lookup: CDR1 SGDLS, CDR2 YYNGEE. Researchers ran the PCR with 60 Vbeta and 13 Jbeta primers. Sequencing used immunoSEQ multiplex PCR; TCRdb keeps in-frame clones, though not all of them. The profile covers about 120,000 clones, with about 74% appearing a single time and approximately 4.4% taken by the ten largest. The source is a man aged 25 to 40 in good health and CMV-seropositive. The chain combines TRBV9 with TRBJ1-2, with D hard to call. Sequencing was done on a sample of PBMCs. CDR3: CASSVDGPYGYTF. The CDR3 nucleotides read TGTGCCAGCAGCGTAGACGGTCCCTATGGCTACACCTTC.